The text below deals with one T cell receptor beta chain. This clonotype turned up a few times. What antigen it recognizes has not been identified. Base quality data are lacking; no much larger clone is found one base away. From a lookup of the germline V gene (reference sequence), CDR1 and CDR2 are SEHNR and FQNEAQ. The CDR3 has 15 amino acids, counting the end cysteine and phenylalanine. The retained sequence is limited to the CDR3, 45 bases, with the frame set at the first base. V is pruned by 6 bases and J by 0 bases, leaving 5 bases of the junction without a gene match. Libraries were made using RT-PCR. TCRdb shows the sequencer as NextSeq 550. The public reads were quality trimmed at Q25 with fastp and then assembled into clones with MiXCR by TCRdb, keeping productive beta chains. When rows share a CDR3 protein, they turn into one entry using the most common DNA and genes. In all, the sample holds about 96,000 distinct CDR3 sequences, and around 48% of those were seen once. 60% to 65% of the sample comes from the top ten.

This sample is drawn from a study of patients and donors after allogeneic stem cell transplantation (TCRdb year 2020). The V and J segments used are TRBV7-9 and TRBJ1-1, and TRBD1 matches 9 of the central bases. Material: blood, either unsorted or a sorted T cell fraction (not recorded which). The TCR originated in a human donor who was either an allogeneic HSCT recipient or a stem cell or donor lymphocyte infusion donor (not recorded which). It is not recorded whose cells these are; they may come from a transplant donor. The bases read TGTGCCAGCAGACCAACAGGGGGCCTGAACACTGAAGCTTTCTTT. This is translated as CASRPTGGLNTEAFF.